This T cell receptor beta chain originates from a study of T cells after yellow fever vaccination. Study results and caveats: The secondary T-cell response peaked on day 5, not day 15, but was weaker. Booster samples showed a return of most primary-vaccination clones (about 96% CD4, 70% to 90% CD8).

TCRdb passed the 5' RACE reads through MiXCR, listing each CDR3 protein once. Seen here are a few hundred thousand distinct CDR3 sequences, around 20% observed once, and the top ten hold 15% to 20%. This clonotype occurred many times. The antigen remains undetermined. The CDR3 has 13 amino acids. V lost 6 bases, J lost 6 bases, and 11 bases lay in between. The TCR originated in a man younger than 35 who received the YFV17D yellow fever vaccine. The V call is TRBV12-3 or TRBV12-4, the J call TRBJ2-2; no firm D call. Source: PBMCs, taken before the yellow fever booster vaccination. CDR3 region: CASSQGVAGELFF. CDR3 bases: TGTGCCAGCAGCCAAGGCGTTGCCGGGGAGCTGTTTTTT.